Reported below is one TCR beta chain. There are 13 residues in the CDR3. The V gene lost 2 bases and the J gene lost 1 base, with 5 bases spanning the gap. The sample comes from a study of blood T cell repertoires in COVID-19. Some clones are missing from TCRdb's copy, which holds only in-frame ones; the method was immunoSEQ multiplex PCR. The table has 200,000 to 300,000 clones, approximately 86% seen once. The V call is TRBV12-3 or TRBV12-4, the J call TRBJ1-1; the D is unclear. The sequence was collected from a young woman with acute COVID-19. The sample comprised PBMCs or T cells enriched from blood (not recorded which). CDR3 bases: TGTGCCAGCAGTTTAAACTGGAACACTGAAGCTTTCTTT. It encodes CASSLNWNTEAFF.